This is a list of T cell receptor beta chains from one sample in a study of blood T cell repertoires in COVID-19. Some clones are missing from TCRdb's copy, which holds only in-frame ones; the method was immunoSEQ multiplex PCR. Here the sample spans around 370,000 clones, 88% being singletons. Sequencing was done on a sample of peripheral blood. These receptors were taken from a woman in her 70s with COVID-19, enrolled during active disease. Each CDR3 is given without its conserved first and last residue. The D gene is left open where the match is weak.

J gene	V gene	D gene	CDR3 protein
TRBJ2-7	TRBV19	TRBD2	ASSMSLAGYEQY
TRBJ1-6	TRBV12-3/TRBV12-4	NA	ASTRAGNSPLH
TRBJ1-2	TRBV9	NA	ASSFSGTPEGYGYT
TRBJ1-2	TRBV5-4	NA	ASNLDSYGYT
TRBJ1-1	TRBV10-3	TRBD1	AISTGAEAF
TRBJ2-2	TRBV29-1	TRBD2	SGSGGSTNTGELF
TRBJ1-2	TRBV24-1	NA	ATSDPDRYYGYT
TRBJ2-2	TRBV7-8	NA	ASSLEAGSLAGELF
TRBJ1-2	TRBV15	NA	ATSADSYGYT
TRBJ1-2	TRBV27	NA	ASSPDRSYGYT
TRBJ1-1	TRBV6-5	NA	ACRGASEAF
TRBJ1-2	TRBV3-1/TRBV3-2	NA	ASSSGGGYT
TRBJ1-2	TRBV19	TRBD1	ASSRQGTDYGYT
TRBJ1-4	TRBV19	TRBD1	ASNQPQGAANEKLF
TRBJ1-1	TRBV27	TRBD1	ASSFRGRTEAF
TRBJ1-1	TRBV11-2	NA	ASSLVTQPEAF
TRBJ2-3	TRBV13	NA	ASTWEGEKDTQY
TRBJ1-5	TRBV7-9	TRBD1	ASSPGTGNNQPQH
TRBJ2-7	TRBV1	NA	TSSQYPGYEQY
TRBJ2-3	TRBV27	TRBD2	ASRAGTSGYTDTQY
TRBJ2-3	TRBV7-2	TRBD2	ASSLGGGGADTQY
TRBJ1-6	TRBV3-1/TRBV3-2	NA	ASSFTRRNSPLH
TRBJ1-5	TRBV6-5	NA	ASSYSGGREPQH
TRBJ1-5	TRBV12-3/TRBV12-4	NA	ASSFHDQPQH
TRBJ2-7	TRBV5-1	TRBD2	ASSYSGDYEQY
TRBJ2-7	TRBV5-6	NA	ASSSSGAGEQY
TRBJ2-4	TRBV10-1	TRBD2	ASSEGASGAKNIQY
TRBJ1-3	TRBV6-5	TRBD1	ASTHRTGGDTIY
TRBJ1-5	TRBV18	TRBD1	ASSLGQGFNQPQH
TRBJ2-5	TRBV5-1	TRBD2	ASSTRLAGGTLETQY
TRBJ1-3	TRBV6-6	NA	ASSQGGGGNTIY
TRBJ1-6	TRBV9	NA	ASSVEGGGRSPLH
TRBJ1-5	TRBV27	NA	ASSPSRQGNQPQH
TRBJ1-5	TRBV2	NA	ASSLTGHQPQH
TRBJ2-2	TRBV7-6	TRBD1	ASSPLQGAGGELF
TRBJ2-7	TRBV13	NA	ASSFGALYEQY
TRBJ1-6	TRBV12-5	NA	ASGLVGELNSPLH
TRBJ2-2	TRBV29-1	TRBD1	SGRTGGHGELF
TRBJ1-5	TRBV28	NA	ASITGKQPQH
TRBJ1-1	TRBV18	TRBD1	ASSRQGADTEAF
TRBJ2-1	TRBV29-1	TRBD1	SVAGTGRVNEQF
TRBJ1-2	TRBV7-2	NA	ASSSYYYGYT
TRBJ2-2	TRBV30	TRBD2	AWTFPNGLAGNTGELF
TRBJ2-3	TRBV5-1	TRBD2	ASLAGGPAFPDTQY
TRBJ1-1	TRBV19	NA	ASSRRSSNTEAF
TRBJ1-2	TRBV5-1	NA	ASSLVGGNGYT